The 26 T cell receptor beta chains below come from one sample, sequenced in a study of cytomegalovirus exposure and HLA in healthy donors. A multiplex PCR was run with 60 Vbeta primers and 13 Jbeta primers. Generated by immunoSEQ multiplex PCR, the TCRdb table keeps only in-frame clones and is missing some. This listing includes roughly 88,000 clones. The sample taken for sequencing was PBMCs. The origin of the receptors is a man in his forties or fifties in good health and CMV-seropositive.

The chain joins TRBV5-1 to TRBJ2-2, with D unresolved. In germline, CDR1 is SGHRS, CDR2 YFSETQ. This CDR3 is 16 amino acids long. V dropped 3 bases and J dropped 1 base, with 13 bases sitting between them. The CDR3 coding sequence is TGCGCCAGCAGCTCCCGGGTAGCTCAGAACACCGGGGAGCTGTTTTTT. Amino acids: CASSSRVAQNTGELFF.

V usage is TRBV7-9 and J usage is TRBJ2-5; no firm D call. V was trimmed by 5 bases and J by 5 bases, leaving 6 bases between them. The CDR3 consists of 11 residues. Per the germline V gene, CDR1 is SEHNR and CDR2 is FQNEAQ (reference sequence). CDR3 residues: CASSPRETQYF. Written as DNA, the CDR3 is TGTGCCAGCAGCCCACGGGAGACCCAGTACTTC.

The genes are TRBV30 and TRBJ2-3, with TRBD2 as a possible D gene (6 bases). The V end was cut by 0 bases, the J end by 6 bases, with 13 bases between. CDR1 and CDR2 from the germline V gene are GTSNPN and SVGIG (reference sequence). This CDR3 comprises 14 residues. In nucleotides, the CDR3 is TGTGCCTGGAGTGTTGGAGGACGGGGGGATACGCAGTATTTT. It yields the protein CAWSVGGRGDTQYF.

Here the CDR3 reads CASSLEAHSMGGYGYTF. CDR3 coding DNA: TGTGCCAGCAGCTTAGAAGCCCACTCAATGGGGGGCTATGGCTACACCTTC. The gene calls are TRBV7-9 and TRBJ1-2; a weak D match, TRBD1 (5 bases). V lost 1 base and J lost 4, with 19 bases in between. The germline gives CDR1 SEHNR, CDR2 FQNEAQ (reference sequence). This CDR3 is 17 amino acids long.

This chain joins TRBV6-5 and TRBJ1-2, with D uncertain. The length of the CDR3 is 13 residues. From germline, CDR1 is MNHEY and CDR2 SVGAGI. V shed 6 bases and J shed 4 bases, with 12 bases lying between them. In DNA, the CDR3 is TGTGCCAGCAGCCCAGCAGCGGGCTATGGCTACACCTTC. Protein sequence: CASSPAAGYGYTF.

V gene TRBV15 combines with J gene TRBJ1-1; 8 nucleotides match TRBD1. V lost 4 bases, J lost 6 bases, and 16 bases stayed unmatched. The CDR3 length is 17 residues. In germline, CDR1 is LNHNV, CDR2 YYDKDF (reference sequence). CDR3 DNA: TGTGCCACCAGCACCTTAGGACAGGGCATTGGGCGCGCTGAAGCTTTCTTT. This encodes CATSTLGQGIGRAEAFF.

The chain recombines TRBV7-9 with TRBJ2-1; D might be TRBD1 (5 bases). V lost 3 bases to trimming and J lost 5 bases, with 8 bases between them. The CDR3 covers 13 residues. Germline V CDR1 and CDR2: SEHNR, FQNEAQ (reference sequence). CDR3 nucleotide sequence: TGTGCCAGCAGCTTCTCCAGGGACAATGAGCAGTTCTTC. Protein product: CASSFSRDNEQFF.

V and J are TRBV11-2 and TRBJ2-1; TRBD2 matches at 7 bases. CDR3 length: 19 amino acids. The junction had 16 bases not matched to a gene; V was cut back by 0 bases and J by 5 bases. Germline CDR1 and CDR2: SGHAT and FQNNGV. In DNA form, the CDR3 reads TGTGCCAGCAGCTTAGATCTAGGGTTTGCGGGAGCGTTGAACAATGAGCAGTTCTTC. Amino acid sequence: CASSLDLGFAGALNNEQFF.

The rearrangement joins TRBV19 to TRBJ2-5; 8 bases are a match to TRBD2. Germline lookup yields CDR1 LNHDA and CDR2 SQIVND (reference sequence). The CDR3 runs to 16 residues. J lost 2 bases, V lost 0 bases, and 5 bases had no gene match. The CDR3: CASSIDRGGDQETQYF. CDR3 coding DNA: TGTGCCAGTAGTATAGATCGGGGGGGCGATCAAGAGACCCAGTACTTC.

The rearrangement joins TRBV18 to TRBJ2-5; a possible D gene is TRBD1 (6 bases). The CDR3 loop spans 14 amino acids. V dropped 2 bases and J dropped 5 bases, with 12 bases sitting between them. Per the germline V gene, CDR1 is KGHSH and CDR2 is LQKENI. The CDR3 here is CASSPRGQRETQYF. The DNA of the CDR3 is TGTGCCAGCTCACCAAGAGGACAGAGGGAGACCCAGTACTTC.

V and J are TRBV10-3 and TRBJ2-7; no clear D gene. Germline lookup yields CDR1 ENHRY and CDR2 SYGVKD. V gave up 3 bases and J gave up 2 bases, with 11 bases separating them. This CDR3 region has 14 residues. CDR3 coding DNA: TGTGCCATCAGTGACCCGACAACACCCTACGAGCAGTACGTC. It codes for CAISDPTTPYEQYV.

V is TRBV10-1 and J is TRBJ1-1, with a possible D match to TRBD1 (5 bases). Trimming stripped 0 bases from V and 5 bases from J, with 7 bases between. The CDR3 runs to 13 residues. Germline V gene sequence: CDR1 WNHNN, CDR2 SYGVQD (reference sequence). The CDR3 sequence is CASSESGGTEAFF. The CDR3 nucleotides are TGCGCCAGCAGTGAGTCGGGGGGTACTGAAGCTTTCTTT.

The CDR3 nucleotides read TGTGCCAGCAGCCAACAAGTTAATGAAAAACTGTTTTTT. Translated: CASSQQVNEKLFF. The V gene is TRBV7-9, the J gene TRBJ1-4, with D uncertain. Germline lookup yields CDR1 SEHNR and CDR2 FQNEAQ (reference sequence). This CDR3 has 13 residues. The ends were cut back, 5 bases at V and 4 bases at J, with 8 bases in the middle.

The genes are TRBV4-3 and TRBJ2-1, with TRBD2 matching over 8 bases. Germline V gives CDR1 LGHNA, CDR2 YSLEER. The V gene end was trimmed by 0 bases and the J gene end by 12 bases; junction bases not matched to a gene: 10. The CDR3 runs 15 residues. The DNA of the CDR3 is TGCGCCAGCAGCCAAGATGGACTAGCCCTTACACCGCAGTTCTTC. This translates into CASSQDGLALTPQFF.

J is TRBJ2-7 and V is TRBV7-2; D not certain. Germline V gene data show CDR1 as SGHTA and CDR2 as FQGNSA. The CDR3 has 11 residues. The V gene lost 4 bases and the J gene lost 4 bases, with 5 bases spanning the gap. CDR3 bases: TGTGCCAGCAGCTCGCAGTACGAGCAGTACTTC. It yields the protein CASSSQYEQYF.

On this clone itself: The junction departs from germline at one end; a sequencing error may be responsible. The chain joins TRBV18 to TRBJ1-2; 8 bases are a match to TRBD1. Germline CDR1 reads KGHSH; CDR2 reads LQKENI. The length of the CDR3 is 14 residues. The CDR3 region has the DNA TGTGCCAGCTCACAGATGGACAGGGTGTATGTCTACACCTTC. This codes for CASSQMDRVYVYTF. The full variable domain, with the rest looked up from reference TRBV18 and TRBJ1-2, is NAGVMQNPRHLVRRRGQEARLRCSPMKGHSHVYWYRQLPEEGLKFMVYLQKENIIDESGMPKERFSAEFPKEGPSILRIQQVVRGDSAAYFCASSQMDRVYVYTFGSGTRLTVV.

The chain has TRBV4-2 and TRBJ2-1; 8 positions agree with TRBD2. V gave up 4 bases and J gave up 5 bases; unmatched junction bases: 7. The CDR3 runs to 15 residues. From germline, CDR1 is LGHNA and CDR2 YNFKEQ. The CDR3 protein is CASSLVAGRDNEQFF. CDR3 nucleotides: TGTGCCAGCAGCCTGGTGGCCGGGAGGGACAATGAGCAGTTCTTC.

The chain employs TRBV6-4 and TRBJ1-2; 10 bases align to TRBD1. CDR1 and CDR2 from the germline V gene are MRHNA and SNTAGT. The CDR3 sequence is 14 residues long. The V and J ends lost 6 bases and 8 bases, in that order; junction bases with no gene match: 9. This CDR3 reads CASSLGTGVSGYTF. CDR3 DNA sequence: TGTGCCAGCAGCCTCGGGACAGGGGTGAGCGGCTACACCTTC.

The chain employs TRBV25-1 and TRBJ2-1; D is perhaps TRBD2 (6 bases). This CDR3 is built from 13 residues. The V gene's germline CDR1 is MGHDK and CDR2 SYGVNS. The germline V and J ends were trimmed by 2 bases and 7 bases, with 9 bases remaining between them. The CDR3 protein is CASSEAGRNEQFF. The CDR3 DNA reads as TGTGCCAGCAGTGAAGCAGGGAGGAATGAGCAGTTCTTC.

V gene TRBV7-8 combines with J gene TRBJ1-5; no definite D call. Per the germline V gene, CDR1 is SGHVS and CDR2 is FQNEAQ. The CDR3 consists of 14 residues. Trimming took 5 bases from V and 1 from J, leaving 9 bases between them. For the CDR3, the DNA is TGTGCCAGCAGCGCCGGGGTCAGCAATCAGCCCCAGCATTTT. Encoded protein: CASSAGVSNQPQHF.

CDR3 sequence reads: CASSQGQWEDTQYF. CDR3 DNA: TGTGCCAGCAGCCAGGGACAATGGGAGGATACGCAGTATTTT. This sequence joins TRBV5-6 and TRBJ2-3; possible D gene TRBD1, 6 bases. Germline values: CDR1 SGHDT, CDR2 YYEEEE. The germline V and J ends were trimmed by 4 bases and 6 bases, with 15 bases remaining between them. The CDR3 is 14 amino acids.

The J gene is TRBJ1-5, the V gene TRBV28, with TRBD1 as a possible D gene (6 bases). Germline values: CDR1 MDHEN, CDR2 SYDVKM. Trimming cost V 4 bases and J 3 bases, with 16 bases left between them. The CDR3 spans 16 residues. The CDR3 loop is CASSYQGHGNNQPQHF. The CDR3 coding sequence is TGTGCCAGCAGTTACCAGGGGCACGGGAACAATCAGCCCCAGCATTTT.

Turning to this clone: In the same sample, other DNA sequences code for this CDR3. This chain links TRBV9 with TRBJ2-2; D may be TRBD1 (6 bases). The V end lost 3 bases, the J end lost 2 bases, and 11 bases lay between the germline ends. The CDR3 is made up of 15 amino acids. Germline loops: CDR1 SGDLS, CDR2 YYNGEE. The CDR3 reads CASSAGTSNTGELFF. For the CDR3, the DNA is TGTGCCAGCAGCGCCGGGACAAGCAACACCGGGGAGCTGTTTTTT.

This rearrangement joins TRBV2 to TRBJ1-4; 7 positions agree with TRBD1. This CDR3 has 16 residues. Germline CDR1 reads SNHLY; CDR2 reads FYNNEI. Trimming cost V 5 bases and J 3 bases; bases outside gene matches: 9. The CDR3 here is CASSYQGQLSNEKLFF. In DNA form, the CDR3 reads TGTGCCAGCAGTTACCAGGGACAGTTGTCTAATGAAAAACTGTTTTTT.

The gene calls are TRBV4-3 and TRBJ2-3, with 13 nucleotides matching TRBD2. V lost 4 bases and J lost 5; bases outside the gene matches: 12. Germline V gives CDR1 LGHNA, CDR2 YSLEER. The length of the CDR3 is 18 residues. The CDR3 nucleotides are TGCGCCAGCAGCCGGATGGAACCGGGACTAGCGGGAATAGATACGCAGTATTTT. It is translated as CASSRMEPGLAGIDTQYF.

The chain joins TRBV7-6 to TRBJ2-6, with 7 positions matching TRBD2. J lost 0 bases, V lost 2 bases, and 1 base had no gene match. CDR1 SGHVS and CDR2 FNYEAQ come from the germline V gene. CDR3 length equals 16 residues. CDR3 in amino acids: CASSLSGDSGANVLTF. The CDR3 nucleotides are TGTGCCAGCAGCTTAAGCGGGGACTCTGGGGCCAACGTCCTGACTTTC.